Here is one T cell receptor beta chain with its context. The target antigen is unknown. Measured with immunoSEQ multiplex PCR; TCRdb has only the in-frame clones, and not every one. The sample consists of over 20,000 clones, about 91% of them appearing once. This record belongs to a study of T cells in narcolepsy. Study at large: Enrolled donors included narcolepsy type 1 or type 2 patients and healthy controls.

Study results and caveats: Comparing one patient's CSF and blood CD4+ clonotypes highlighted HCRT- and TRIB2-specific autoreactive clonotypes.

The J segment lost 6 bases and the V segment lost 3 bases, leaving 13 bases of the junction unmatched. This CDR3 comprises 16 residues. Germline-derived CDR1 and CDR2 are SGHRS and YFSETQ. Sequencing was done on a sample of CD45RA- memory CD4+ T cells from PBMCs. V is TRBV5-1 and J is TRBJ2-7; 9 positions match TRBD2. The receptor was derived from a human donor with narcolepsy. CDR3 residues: CASSSRGAGGGTEQYF. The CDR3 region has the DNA TGCGCCAGCAGCTCCCGGGGAGCGGGAGGCGGGACCGAGCAGTACTTC.